These 5 T cell receptor beta chains were all obtained from the same sample, sequenced in a study of T cell repertoires in cytomegalovirus infection. TCRdb called the reads again in MiXCR, with one record for every CDR3 protein. The table has fewer than 700,000 distinct CDR3 sequences, roughly a quarter seen once. Sequencing was done on a sample of CD8+ T cells from PBMCs. These receptors came from a human donor in good health (CMV status not recorded). Some clones in this sample may be carry-over from other donors' samples.

This clonotype turned up a few times. This chain connects TRBV28 to TRBJ2-2, with 8 bases matching TRBD2. Germline CDR1 MDHEN, CDR2 SYDVKM. J lost 4 bases, V lost 7 bases, and 2 bases had no gene match. The CDR3 extends over 13 amino acids. CDR3 residues: CASTGTSTGELFF. CDR3 DNA: TGTGCCAGCACCGGGACTAGCACCGGGGAGCTGTTTTTT.

This clonotype was picked up a small number of times. Written as DNA, the CDR3 is TGCGCCAGCAGCTTGGGACAGGGGGCGCACGGCTACACCTTC. Translated, it gives CASSLGQGAHGYTF. This chain links TRBV5-1 with TRBJ1-2; 10 nucleotides match TRBD1. Germline V gives CDR1 SGHRS, CDR2 YFSETQ. V trimming: 0 bases; J trimming: 8 bases; junction bases outside the gene matches: 4. The CDR3 length is 14 residues.

This clonotype was counted once. This may stem from a read error, because a much larger clone lies one nucleotide away. The CDR3 DNA sequence: TGTACCAGCAGGAGAAAGGGGACCGGGGAGCTGTTTTTT. It translates to CTSRRKGTGELFF. V is TRBV12-3 or TRBV12-4 and J is TRBJ2-2, with a possible D match to TRBD1 (5 bases). This CDR3 contains 13 residues.

The table lists this clonotype with a few counts. The J gene is TRBJ2-3, the V gene TRBV6-5; 8 nucleotides agree with TRBD2. The CDR3 sequence is 17 residues long. V trimming: 6 bases; J trimming: 4 bases; junction bases outside the gene matches: 15. The germline gives CDR1 MNHEY, CDR2 SVGAGI. The CDR3 loop is CASSPGLALFPSDTQYF. The CDR3 DNA reads TGTGCCAGCAGCCCAGGACTAGCCTTATTCCCGTCAGATACGCAGTATTTT.

This chain uses TRBV20-1 with TRBJ2-3, with D possibly matching TRBD2 (7 bases). This CDR3 region has 13 residues. The V gene's germline CDR1 is DFQATT and CDR2 SNEGSKA (reference sequence). V lost 4 bases, J lost 4 bases, and 12 bases lay in between. The CDR3 sequence: CSAMPGGPDTQYF. The CDR3 DNA is TGCAGTGCTATGCCGGGGGGCCCAGATACGCAGTATTTT.